These T cell receptor beta chains were read from a single sample in a study of patients and donors after allogeneic stem cell transplantation. MiXCR was run by TCRdb on the RT-PCR reads, yielding one entry per CDR3 protein. Among about a million distinct CDR3 sequences listed, approximately 18% were seen once. Sequencing was carried out using blood, either unsorted or a sorted T cell fraction (not recorded which). Source of these receptors: a human donor who was either an allogeneic HSCT recipient or a stem cell or donor lymphocyte infusion donor (not recorded which). It is not recorded whose cells these are; they may come from a transplant donor. Each CDR3 is given with its conserved first and last residue. D genes are given only for firm matches. Expanded clones get a size class; other rows say once, few or many, or leave the size out.

j_call: TRBJ2-3
clone_size: -
v_call: TRBV5-1
d_call: -
cdr3_aa: CASSLGSVPTQYF
cdr3_nt: TGCGCCAGCAGCTTGGGTAGCGTTCCGACGCAGTATTTT

j_call: TRBJ2-3
clone_size: -
v_call: TRBV28
d_call: -
cdr3_aa: CASSFKLDITGELTYTQYF
cdr3_nt: TGTGCCAGCAGTTTTAAGCTGGACATAACGGGAGAGCTTACATATACGCAGTATTTT

j_call: TRBJ2-7
clone_size: few
v_call: TRBV9
d_call: -
cdr3_aa: CASSVGDGLSSYEQYF
cdr3_nt: TGTGCCAGCAGCGTAGGGGACGGGTTAAGCTCCTACGAGCAGTACTTC

j_call: TRBJ1-1
clone_size: few
v_call: TRBV7-9
d_call: -
cdr3_aa: CASSPLDSRGAFF
cdr3_nt: TGTGCCAGCAGCCCATTGGACAGTCGAGGAGCTTTCTTT

j_call: TRBJ1-4
clone_size: -
v_call: TRBV10-3
d_call: TRBD1
cdr3_aa: CAISEEGTAGEKLFF
cdr3_nt: TGTGCCATCAGTGAGGAGGGGACAGCAGGGGAAAAACTGTTTTTT

j_call: TRBJ2-3
clone_size: -
v_call: TRBV12-3/TRBV12-4
d_call: -
cdr3_aa: CASSLRGWTDTQYF
cdr3_nt: TGTGCCAGCAGTTTGAGGGGGTGGACAGATACGCAGTATTTT

j_call: TRBJ2-7
clone_size: -
v_call: TRBV29-1
d_call: -
cdr3_aa: CSVEDRERGDGQYF
cdr3_nt: TGCAGCGTTGAAGACAGGGAAAGAGGTGACGGGCAGTACTTC

j_call: TRBJ2-5
clone_size: many
v_call: TRBV15
d_call: -
cdr3_aa: CATSKGLLVTQYF
cdr3_nt: TGTGCCACCAGCAAGGGACTGCTGGTGACCCAGTACTTC

j_call: TRBJ2-2
clone_size: few
v_call: TRBV6-1
d_call: TRBD1
cdr3_aa: CASRGQANTGELFF
cdr3_nt: TGTGCCAGCAGGGGACAGGCGAACACCGGGGAGCTGTTTTTT

j_call: TRBJ1-4
clone_size: -
v_call: TRBV7-9
d_call: -
cdr3_aa: CASSLLRGSTNEKLFF
cdr3_nt: TGTGCCAGCAGCCTCCTAAGAGGGTCAACTAATGAAAAACTGTTTTTT

j_call: TRBJ1-5
clone_size: -
v_call: TRBV20-1
d_call: -
cdr3_aa: CSARGRIGGSNQPQHF
cdr3_nt: TGCAGTGCTAGAGGCAGGATTGGGGGTAGCAATCAGCCCCAGCATTTT

j_call: TRBJ2-7
clone_size: -
v_call: TRBV29-1
d_call: -
cdr3_aa: CSVSSETEQYF
cdr3_nt: TGCAGCGTTTCCAGCGAAACCGAGCAGTACTTC

j_call: TRBJ1-4
clone_size: -
v_call: TRBV5-1
d_call: -
cdr3_aa: CASSPDLPQGANEKLFF
cdr3_nt: TGCGCCAGCAGCCCGGACCTCCCACAGGGTGCTAATGAAAAACTGTTTTTT

j_call: TRBJ1-2
clone_size: few
v_call: TRBV27
d_call: -
cdr3_aa: CASSDFVDIDGYTF
cdr3_nt: TGTGCCAGCAGTGACTTCGTGGACATAGATGGCTACACCTTC

j_call: TRBJ2-2
clone_size: -
v_call: TRBV24-1
d_call: -
cdr3_aa: CATQRRQNTGELFF
cdr3_nt: TGTGCCACCCAAAGAAGACAGAACACCGGGGAGCTGTTTTTT

j_call: TRBJ1-1
clone_size: few
v_call: TRBV5-5
d_call: -
cdr3_aa: CASSWALNTEAFF
cdr3_nt: TGTGCCAGCAGCTGGGCCCTGAACACTGAAGCTTTCTTT

j_call: TRBJ2-1
clone_size: few
v_call: TRBV20-1
d_call: TRBD2
cdr3_aa: CSAPAGGTPYNEQFF
cdr3_nt: TGCAGTGCTCCTGCGGGAGGAACACCCTACAATGAGCAGTTCTTC

j_call: TRBJ2-2
clone_size: few
v_call: TRBV20-1
d_call: TRBD2
cdr3_aa: CSASRGGLGTGELFF
cdr3_nt: TGCAGTGCTAGCCGCGGGGGGCTCGGCACCGGGGAGCTGTTTTTT

j_call: TRBJ2-7
clone_size: -
v_call: TRBV20-1
d_call: -
cdr3_aa: CSAPQRYYYEQYF
cdr3_nt: TGCAGTGCTCCACAGAGATATTACTACGAGCAGTACTTC

j_call: TRBJ2-1
clone_size: few
v_call: TRBV5-6
d_call: -
cdr3_aa: CAGQRGLGNEQFF
cdr3_nt: TGTGCCGGCCAAAGGGGCCTCGGCAATGAGCAGTTCTTC

j_call: TRBJ2-2
clone_size: many
v_call: TRBV4-3
d_call: -
cdr3_aa: CASSHGTANTGELFF
cdr3_nt: TGCGCCAGCAGCCACGGGACCGCGAACACCGGGGAGCTGTTTTTT

j_call: TRBJ2-7
clone_size: -
v_call: TRBV29-1
d_call: TRBD1
cdr3_aa: CSAADRGLYEQYF
cdr3_nt: TGCAGCGCTGCGGACAGGGGGCTCTACGAGCAGTACTTC

j_call: TRBJ1-1
clone_size: -
v_call: TRBV6-1
d_call: -
cdr3_aa: CASTQDLTGIAFF
cdr3_nt: TGTGCCAGCACCCAAGATCTCACAGGGATTGCTTTCTTT

j_call: TRBJ1-5
clone_size: few
v_call: TRBV6-2/TRBV6-3
d_call: -
cdr3_aa: CASTLRGVGNQPQHF
cdr3_nt: TGTGCCAGCACCTTACGGGGGGTGGGCAATCAGCCCCAGCATTTT

j_call: TRBJ1-1
clone_size: many
v_call: TRBV7-9
d_call: -
cdr3_aa: CASSQDPNTEAFF
cdr3_nt: TGTGCCAGCAGCCAGGACCCGAACACTGAAGCTTTCTTT

j_call: TRBJ2-5
clone_size: -
v_call: TRBV10-3
d_call: TRBD1
cdr3_aa: CAIRGQQETQYF
cdr3_nt: TGTGCCATCCGGGGACAGCAAGAGACCCAGTACTTC

j_call: TRBJ1-3
clone_size: -
v_call: TRBV9
d_call: -
cdr3_aa: CASSVGGLGAGGNTIYF
cdr3_nt: TGTGCCAGCAGCGTAGGGGGACTGGGGGCAGGCGGAAACACCATATATTTT

j_call: TRBJ2-1
clone_size: few
v_call: TRBV6-5
d_call: -
cdr3_aa: CASSLRTDSYNEQFF
cdr3_nt: TGTGCCAGCAGTTTAAGGACAGACTCATACAATGAGCAGTTCTTC

j_call: TRBJ1-5
clone_size: -
v_call: TRBV12-3/TRBV12-4
d_call: -
cdr3_aa: CASSFAPKGNQPQHF
cdr3_nt: TGTGCCAGCAGTTTCGCCCCCAAAGGTAATCAGCCCCAGCATTTT

j_call: TRBJ2-3
clone_size: few
v_call: TRBV12-3/TRBV12-4
d_call: TRBD2
cdr3_aa: CASSLRLAGGADTQYF
cdr3_nt: TGTGCCAGCAGTTTGCGACTAGCGGGAGGGGCAGATACGCAGTATTTT

j_call: TRBJ1-2
clone_size: -
v_call: TRBV18
d_call: -
cdr3_aa: CASSPWDTEGQTFGYTF
cdr3_nt: TGTGCCAGCTCACCATGGGACACCGAGGGGCAGACCTTTGGCTACACCTTC

j_call: TRBJ2-1
clone_size: few
v_call: TRBV2
d_call: -
cdr3_aa: CASSYGTGPSYNEQFF
cdr3_nt: TGTGCCAGCAGTTACGGGACCGGACCCTCTTACAATGAGCAGTTCTTC

j_call: TRBJ2-7
clone_size: -
v_call: TRBV7-3
d_call: -
cdr3_aa: CASSSFRATGYEQYF
cdr3_nt: TGTGCCAGCAGCTCCTTCCGGGCCACCGGGTACGAGCAGTACTTC

j_call: TRBJ2-7
clone_size: -
v_call: TRBV7-2
d_call: -
cdr3_aa: CASSLITGSYEQYF
cdr3_nt: TGTGCCAGCAGCCTAATAACAGGATCCTACGAGCAGTACTTC

j_call: TRBJ2-3
clone_size: few
v_call: TRBV5-1
d_call: -
cdr3_aa: CASSSDYPDGITDTQYF
cdr3_nt: TGCGCCAGCAGCTCAGATTACCCGGACGGAATCACAGATACGCAGTATTTT

j_call: TRBJ2-1
clone_size: -
v_call: TRBV27
d_call: TRBD1
cdr3_aa: CASSSARGRNNEQFF
cdr3_nt: TGTGCCAGCAGTTCGGCAAGGGGGCGTAACAATGAGCAGTTCTTC

j_call: TRBJ2-3
clone_size: -
v_call: TRBV5-1
d_call: TRBD2
cdr3_aa: CASSLGTRAGGPTDTQYF
cdr3_nt: TGCGCCAGCAGCTTGGGCACCAGAGCGGGAGGGCCAACAGATACGCAGTATTTT

j_call: TRBJ1-6
clone_size: -
v_call: TRBV5-6
d_call: -
cdr3_aa: CASSLSQGLRRPLHF
cdr3_nt: TGTGCCAGCAGCTTATCGCAGGGCCTACGTCGACCCCTCCACTTT

j_call: TRBJ2-5
clone_size: -
v_call: TRBV20-1
d_call: TRBD2
cdr3_aa: CSAHGTSGRMETQYF
cdr3_nt: TGCAGTGCTCATGGGACTAGCGGGAGGATGGAGACCCAGTACTTC

j_call: TRBJ2-7
clone_size: few
v_call: TRBV4-2
d_call: TRBD2
cdr3_aa: CASSQDSSGRRAAEQYF
cdr3_nt: TGTGCCAGCAGCCAAGACTCTAGCGGGAGGAGGGCGGCCGAGCAGTACTTC

j_call: TRBJ2-3
clone_size: few
v_call: TRBV5-1
d_call: -
cdr3_aa: CASSLALRDSTDTQYF
cdr3_nt: TGCGCCAGCAGCTTGGCCTTGCGGGACAGCACAGATACGCAGTATTTT

j_call: TRBJ2-5
clone_size: many
v_call: TRBV6-2/TRBV6-3
d_call: -
cdr3_aa: CASSYTETQYF
cdr3_nt: TGTGCCAGCAGTTACACGGAGACCCAGTACTTC

j_call: TRBJ2-7
clone_size: -
v_call: TRBV6-1
d_call: TRBD1
cdr3_aa: CASQTRQGSSNEQYF
cdr3_nt: TGTGCCAGTCAGACGAGACAGGGGAGTAGCAACGAGCAGTACTTC

j_call: TRBJ2-1
clone_size: few
v_call: TRBV7-9
d_call: -
cdr3_aa: CASSLGGVGVGNEQFF
cdr3_nt: TGTGCCAGCAGCTTAGGAGGGGTCGGGGTAGGGAATGAGCAGTTCTTC

j_call: TRBJ2-7
clone_size: -
v_call: TRBV4-1
d_call: -
cdr3_aa: CASSHLQGTGYEQYF
cdr3_nt: TGCGCCAGCAGCCACCTACAGGGGACTGGCTACGAGCAGTACTTC

j_call: TRBJ2-2
clone_size: -
v_call: TRBV6-5
d_call: -
cdr3_aa: CASSSLTSTGELFF
cdr3_nt: TGTGCCAGCAGTTCCCTGACAAGCACCGGGGAGCTGTTTTTT

j_call: TRBJ1-1
clone_size: few
v_call: TRBV29-1
d_call: -
cdr3_aa: CSVESGGTRWNTEAFF
cdr3_nt: TGCAGCGTTGAAAGTGGCGGGACACGTTGGAACACTGAAGCTTTCTTT

j_call: TRBJ2-3
clone_size: -
v_call: TRBV15
d_call: TRBD2
cdr3_aa: CATSRGVGGGSGFTDTQYF
cdr3_nt: TGTGCCACCAGCAGAGGAGTGGGGGGGGGTAGCGGATTCACAGATACGCAGTATTTT

j_call: TRBJ2-2
clone_size: -
v_call: TRBV9
d_call: TRBD2
cdr3_aa: CASDQAGGTGELFF
cdr3_nt: TGTGCCAGTGACCAGGCGGGGGGCACCGGGGAGCTGTTTTTT

j_call: TRBJ2-7
clone_size: -
v_call: TRBV24-1
d_call: -
cdr3_aa: CATSAGQYF
cdr3_nt: TGTGCCACCAGTGCCGGGCAGTACTTC

j_call: TRBJ2-7
clone_size: -
v_call: TRBV7-3
d_call: -
cdr3_aa: CASSLTPGYEQYF
cdr3_nt: TGTGCCAGCAGCTTAACGCCGGGCTACGAGCAGTACTTC

j_call: TRBJ1-1
clone_size: many
v_call: TRBV4-3
d_call: -
cdr3_aa: CASSQEDRNTEAFF
cdr3_nt: TGCGCCAGCAGCCAAGAGGATAGAAACACTGAAGCTTTCTTT

j_call: TRBJ1-2
clone_size: -
v_call: TRBV5-4
d_call: -
cdr3_aa: CASSNPTRTIGGRDGYTF
cdr3_nt: TGTGCCAGCAGCAACCCCACCCGAACGATCGGGGGGCGGGATGGCTACACCTTC

j_call: TRBJ2-7
clone_size: -
v_call: TRBV7-2
d_call: -
cdr3_aa: CASSLDAGEQYF
cdr3_nt: TGTGCCAGCAGCTTAGACGCAGGCGAGCAGTACTTC

j_call: TRBJ1-6
clone_size: -
v_call: TRBV7-2
d_call: -
cdr3_aa: CASSLSLDSNSPLHF
cdr3_nt: TGTGCCAGCAGCTTAAGTCTTGACAGCAATTCACCCCTCCACTTT

j_call: TRBJ1-5
clone_size: -
v_call: TRBV20-1
d_call: -
cdr3_aa: CSVGVGNQPQHF
cdr3_nt: TGCAGTGTAGGGGTAGGCAATCAGCCCCAGCATTTT

j_call: TRBJ1-2
clone_size: few
v_call: TRBV7-2
d_call: TRBD1
cdr3_aa: CASTPNRDRGHGYTF
cdr3_nt: TGTGCCAGCACCCCAAACCGGGACAGGGGGCACGGCTACACCTTC